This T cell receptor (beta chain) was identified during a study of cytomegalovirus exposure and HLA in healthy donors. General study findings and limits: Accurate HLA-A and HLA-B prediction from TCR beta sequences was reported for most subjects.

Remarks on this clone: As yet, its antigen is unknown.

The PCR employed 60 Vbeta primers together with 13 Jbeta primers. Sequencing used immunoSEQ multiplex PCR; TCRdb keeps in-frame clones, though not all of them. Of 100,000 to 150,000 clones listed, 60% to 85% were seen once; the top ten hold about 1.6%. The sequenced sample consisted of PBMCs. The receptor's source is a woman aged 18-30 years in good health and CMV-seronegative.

Here the CDR3 DNA reads TGTGCCAGCAGTGCGTCCGGGACAGGGCCCTACGAGCAGTACTTC. Its translation: CASSASGTGPYEQYF. The J gene is TRBJ2-7, the V gene TRBV6-1; TRBD1 agrees at 9 bases. Germline trimming cut 4 bases from V and 2 bases from J; bases unmatched to any gene: 6. The CDR3 consists of 15 residues. Germline loops: CDR1 MNHNS, CDR2 SASEGT.